Listed below are T cell receptor beta chains from one sample, sequenced in a study of monozygotic twins with inflammatory bowel disease. TCRdb re-called the 5' RACE reads and catalogs CDR3 proteins one per entry, DNA excluded. The sample data list around 410,000 distinct CDR3 sequences. The sample taken for sequencing was blood. Source of these receptors: a human donor with ulcerative colitis or Crohn's disease, or a healthy co-twin of an affected twin (not recorded which). The CDR3 runs from the conserved cysteine through the conserved F or W.

v_call: TRBV7-6
j_call: TRBJ2-7
cdr3_aa: CASSSGTQASEQYF

v_call: TRBV25-1
j_call: TRBJ2-7
cdr3_aa: CASSEPGQYEQYF

v_call: TRBV5-1
j_call: TRBJ1-2
cdr3_aa: CASSLGEVYGFTF

v_call: TRBV6-1
j_call: TRBJ2-6
cdr3_aa: CASSEDGRVSGANVLTF

v_call: TRBV28
j_call: TRBJ2-3
cdr3_aa: CASSLTPGATQYF

v_call: TRBV5-6
j_call: TRBJ2-2
cdr3_aa: CASSVTSELAGELFF

v_call: TRBV5-4
j_call: TRBJ2-3
cdr3_aa: CASSQDSWVTDTQYF

v_call: TRBV4-2
j_call: TRBJ2-7
cdr3_aa: CASSQSGLAAYEQYF

v_call: TRBV5-4
j_call: TRBJ2-3
cdr3_aa: CASSDRRTSGSTQYF

v_call: TRBV10-3
j_call: TRBJ1-1
cdr3_aa: CAISPPGGKDTEAFF

v_call: TRBV4-1
j_call: TRBJ2-3
cdr3_aa: CASSQGRDPVDTQYF

v_call: TRBV7-3
j_call: TRBJ2-2
cdr3_aa: CASSLTEINTGELFF

v_call: TRBV19
j_call: TRBJ2-5
cdr3_aa: CASSRVRGETQYF

v_call: TRBV24-1
j_call: TRBJ2-1
cdr3_aa: CATSDGRLAGGDNEQFF

v_call: TRBV20-1
j_call: TRBJ2-1
cdr3_aa: CSASLQGNEQFF

v_call: TRBV6-2/TRBV6-3
j_call: TRBJ1-2
cdr3_aa: CASSSLGARYGYTF

v_call: TRBV5-1
j_call: TRBJ2-7
cdr3_aa: CASSRTVTGEQYF

v_call: TRBV24-1
j_call: TRBJ2-2
cdr3_aa: CATSDSQRQGAHTGELFF

v_call: TRBV5-5
j_call: TRBJ1-2
cdr3_aa: CASNLQGADGYTF

v_call: TRBV12-5
j_call: TRBJ1-2
cdr3_aa: CASGYGRGYTF

v_call: TRBV5-5
j_call: TRBJ2-2
cdr3_aa: CASSLEGLAGHTGELFF

v_call: TRBV7-9
j_call: TRBJ1-2
cdr3_aa: CASSQQTGVSRGYTF

v_call: TRBV5-1
j_call: TRBJ1-1
cdr3_aa: CASSLRRGDTEAFF

v_call: TRBV3-1
j_call: TRBJ2-1
cdr3_aa: CASSQGDSYNEQFF

v_call: TRBV6-1
j_call: TRBJ2-1
cdr3_aa: CASTPGPGANEQFF

v_call: TRBV6-1
j_call: TRBJ1-5
cdr3_aa: CASSDRRTGNQPQHF

v_call: TRBV5-1
j_call: TRBJ2-5
cdr3_aa: CASSPYVGQGGETQYF

v_call: TRBV19
j_call: TRBJ2-2
cdr3_aa: CASSIDGSNTRELFF

v_call: TRBV7-8
j_call: TRBJ2-1
cdr3_aa: CASSLGQPYNEQFF

v_call: TRBV2
j_call: TRBJ2-3
cdr3_aa: CASSPSGGRVDTQYF

v_call: TRBV5-1
j_call: TRBJ2-7
cdr3_aa: CASSLQTSGPSYEQYF

v_call: TRBV7-9
j_call: TRBJ2-2
cdr3_aa: CASSLWGTNTGELFF

v_call: TRBV5-1
j_call: TRBJ2-1
cdr3_aa: CASSPGDRDDNEQFF

v_call: TRBV5-1
j_call: TRBJ1-1
cdr3_aa: CASSLVPGGLNTEAFF

v_call: TRBV5-1
j_call: TRBJ2-7
cdr3_aa: CASSPGPGGSYEQYF

v_call: TRBV12-3/TRBV12-4
j_call: TRBJ2-7
cdr3_aa: CASTKGGVFYEQYF

v_call: TRBV24-1
j_call: TRBJ2-1
cdr3_aa: CATSDSGTGEYNEQFF

v_call: TRBV29-1
j_call: TRBJ2-5
cdr3_aa: CSVANGGGETQYF

v_call: TRBV5-1
j_call: TRBJ2-7
cdr3_aa: CASSLDRTGDSYEQYF

v_call: TRBV28
j_call: TRBJ2-1
cdr3_aa: CASSIPLLTQFF

v_call: TRBV7-2
j_call: TRBJ1-3
cdr3_aa: CASSFTGVQTGNTIYF

v_call: TRBV20-1
j_call: TRBJ2-2
cdr3_aa: CSARGPSPRGELFF

v_call: TRBV3-1
j_call: TRBJ2-5
cdr3_aa: CASTHRGLVTQYF

v_call: TRBV14
j_call: TRBJ2-1
cdr3_aa: CASSRIRSYNEQFF

v_call: TRBV6-8
j_call: TRBJ1-5
cdr3_aa: CASRDRRLSNQPQHF

v_call: TRBV7-9
j_call: TRBJ1-3
cdr3_aa: CASSWGVHSGNTIYF

v_call: TRBV28
j_call: TRBJ2-2
cdr3_aa: CASSPWTSGSERSNTGELFF

v_call: TRBV11-2
j_call: TRBJ2-4
cdr3_aa: CASSLGGKNIQYF

v_call: TRBV10-3
j_call: TRBJ2-5
cdr3_aa: CAIRTGLQETQYF

v_call: TRBV25-1
j_call: TRBJ2-3
cdr3_aa: CASSEYRGTDTQYF

v_call: TRBV24-1
j_call: TRBJ2-7
cdr3_aa: CATSGPTSYEQYF

v_call: TRBV20-1
j_call: TRBJ2-7
cdr3_aa: CSARPMTWRYNEQYF

v_call: TRBV20-1
j_call: TRBJ1-5
cdr3_aa: CSAKHDRAGQPQHF

v_call: TRBV12-3/TRBV12-4
j_call: TRBJ2-2
cdr3_aa: CASSFSKGELFF

v_call: TRBV6-1
j_call: TRBJ1-2
cdr3_aa: CASSAGTGGLNYGYTF

v_call: TRBV3-1
j_call: TRBJ2-2
cdr3_aa: CASSRGANTGELFF

v_call: TRBV20-1
j_call: TRBJ1-4
cdr3_aa: CSARDSGEKLFF

v_call: TRBV27
j_call: TRBJ1-1
cdr3_aa: CASSLSIPNTEAFF